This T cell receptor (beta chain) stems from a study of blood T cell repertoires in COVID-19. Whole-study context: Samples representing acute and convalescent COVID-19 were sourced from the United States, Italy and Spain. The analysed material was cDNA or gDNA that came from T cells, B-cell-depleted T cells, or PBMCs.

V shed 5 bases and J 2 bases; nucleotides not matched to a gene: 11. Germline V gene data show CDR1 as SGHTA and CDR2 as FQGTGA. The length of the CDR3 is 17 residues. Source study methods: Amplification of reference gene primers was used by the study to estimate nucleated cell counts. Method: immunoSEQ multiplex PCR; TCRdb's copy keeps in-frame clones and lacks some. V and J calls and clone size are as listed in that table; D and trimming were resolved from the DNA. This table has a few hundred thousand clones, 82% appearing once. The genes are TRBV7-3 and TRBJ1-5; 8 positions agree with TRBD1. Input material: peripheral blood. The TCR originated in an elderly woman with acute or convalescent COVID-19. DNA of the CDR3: TGTGCCAGCAGCGAGATGGACAGGGAGAGGGGCAATCAGCCCCAGCATTTT. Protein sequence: CASSEMDRERGNQPQHF. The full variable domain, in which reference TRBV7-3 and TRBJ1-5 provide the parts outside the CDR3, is GAGVSQTPSNKVTEKGKYVELRCDPISGHTALYWYRQSLGQGPEFLIYFQGTGAADDSGLPNDRFFAVRPEGSVSTLKIQRTERGDSAVYLCASSEMDRERGNQPQHFGDGTRLSIL.